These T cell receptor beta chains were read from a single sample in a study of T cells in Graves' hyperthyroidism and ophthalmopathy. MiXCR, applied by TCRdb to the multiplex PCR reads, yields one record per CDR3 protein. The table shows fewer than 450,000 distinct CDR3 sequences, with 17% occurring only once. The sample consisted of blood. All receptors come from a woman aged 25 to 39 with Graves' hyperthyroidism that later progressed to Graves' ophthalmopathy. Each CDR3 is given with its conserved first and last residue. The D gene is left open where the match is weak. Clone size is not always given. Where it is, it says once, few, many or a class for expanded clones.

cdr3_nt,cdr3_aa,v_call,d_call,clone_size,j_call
TGTGCCAGCAGTGTTAACTATGGCTACACCTTC,CASSVNYGYTF,TRBV2,-,-,TRBJ1-2
TGTGCCATCAGTGACAAGCTTGGCTACACCTTC,CAISDKLGYTF,TRBV10-3,-,many,TRBJ1-2
TGCGCCAGCAGCTTAGCGGCTACCTACGAGCAGTACTTC,CASSLAATYEQYF,TRBV5-1,-,many,TRBJ2-7
TGTGCCAGCAAGTTTCAGCGGGAGGTCTACAATGAGCAGTTCTTC,CASKFQREVYNEQFF,TRBV28,TRBD2,many,TRBJ2-1
TGTGCCAGCTCACCACAGGGGAACTCCTACAATGAGCAGTTCTTC,CASSPQGNSYNEQFF,TRBV18,-,many,TRBJ2-1
TGTGCCTGGAGTCCCGAGAACCAAGAGACCCAGTACTTC,CAWSPENQETQYF,TRBV30,-,-,TRBJ2-5
TGTGCCAGCAGCTCTAGCGGGGGGGTAAGCTCCTACAATGAGCAGTTCTTC,CASSSSGGVSSYNEQFF,TRBV13,TRBD2,-,TRBJ2-1
TGTGCCAGCAGGGGAGGACTAGCGTCGTATGAGCAATTCTTC,CASRGGLASYEQFF,TRBV6-2/TRBV6-3,TRBD2,-,TRBJ2-1
TGTGCCATAGAGGGCCACAATGAGCAGTTCTTC,CAIEGHNEQFF,TRBV7-9,-,-,TRBJ2-1
TGTGCCAGCATGGGACAGGGGTCCGATGAAGCTTTCTTT,CASMGQGSDEAFF,TRBV6-1,TRBD1,-,TRBJ1-1
TGTGCCAGCAGGGAGAGGAACACCGGGGAGCTGTTTTTT,CASRERNTGELFF,TRBV11-2,-,many,TRBJ2-2
TGTGCCAGCAGCCCTACCCAAGAAGACTACAACACCGGGGAGCTGTTTTTT,CASSPTQEDYNTGELFF,TRBV7-9,-,few,TRBJ2-2
TGTGCCAGCAGCTTAATATTAGTAGGCCAGGGCTATGGCTACACCTTC,CASSLILVGQGYGYTF,TRBV7-2,-,once,TRBJ1-2
TGCGCCAGCAGCATTAGCGGAGGGGGTAACATTCAGTACTTC,CASSISGGGNIQYF,TRBV5-1,-,many,TRBJ2-4
TGTGCCAGCAGCCCCATCTCCGGGACTAGAATCGGGACCCAGTACTTC,CASSPISGTRIGTQYF,TRBV11-2,TRBD2,many,TRBJ2-5
TGTGCCAGCAGTTTATCTTCGTGGGATACGCAGTATTTT,CASSLSSWDTQYF,TRBV27,-,-,TRBJ2-3
TGCGCCAGCAGTGAGTCAGTCAGGGGGCGGTATGGCTACACCTTC,CASSESVRGRYGYTF,TRBV10-2,TRBD1,many,TRBJ1-2
TGTGCCAGCAGCCAAGATCTGGGCAGCAAGACATATGGCTACACCTTC,CASSQDLGSKTYGYTF,TRBV3-1,-,many,TRBJ1-2
TGCGCCAGCAGCCCCGGTGGCGCGGGAGCCCACAATGAGCAGTTCTTC,CASSPGGAGAHNEQFF,TRBV4-1,TRBD2,many,TRBJ2-1
TGTGCCAGCAGCTTTAAAGGGGAATATGGCTACACCTTC,CASSFKGEYGYTF,TRBV7-2,-,-,TRBJ1-2
TGTGCCAGCAGCTTACCCTCTAGCGCGGAGACCCAGTACTTC,CASSLPSSAETQYF,TRBV11-2,-,once,TRBJ2-5
TGTGCCAGCAGCTTAGTGGACAGCTATCAGCCCCAGCATTTT,CASSLVDSYQPQHF,TRBV7-2,-,many,TRBJ1-5
TGCGCCAGCAGCCACACTAGCGGGAGCACAGATACGCAGTATTTT,CASSHTSGSTDTQYF,TRBV4-1,TRBD2,many,TRBJ2-3
TGTGCCTGGGACAGGGGAAAAAGCTCTGGAAACACCATATATTTT,CAWDRGKSSGNTIYF,TRBV30,TRBD1,many,TRBJ1-3
TGTGCCAGCAGAGACCAATTAGGGAACACTGAAGCTTTCTTT,CASRDQLGNTEAFF,TRBV6-1,-,-,TRBJ1-1
TGTGCCAGTAGTAAGGATTACCTTGGCTACACCTTC,CASSKDYLGYTF,TRBV19,-,few,TRBJ1-2
TGTGCCAGCAGCACCCTGGGGGAGGGAGATGAGCAGTTCTTC,CASSTLGEGDEQFF,TRBV3-1,TRBD2,-,TRBJ2-1
TGTGCCAGCAGCTTGTCCCGGGCGACGGGGTCACCCCTCCACTTT,CASSLSRATGSPLHF,TRBV5-6,-,many,TRBJ1-6
TGTGCCAGCAGCATCCCAGGGGAGCGAGGCTACGAGCAGTACTTC,CASSIPGERGYEQYF,TRBV7-2,-,many,TRBJ2-7